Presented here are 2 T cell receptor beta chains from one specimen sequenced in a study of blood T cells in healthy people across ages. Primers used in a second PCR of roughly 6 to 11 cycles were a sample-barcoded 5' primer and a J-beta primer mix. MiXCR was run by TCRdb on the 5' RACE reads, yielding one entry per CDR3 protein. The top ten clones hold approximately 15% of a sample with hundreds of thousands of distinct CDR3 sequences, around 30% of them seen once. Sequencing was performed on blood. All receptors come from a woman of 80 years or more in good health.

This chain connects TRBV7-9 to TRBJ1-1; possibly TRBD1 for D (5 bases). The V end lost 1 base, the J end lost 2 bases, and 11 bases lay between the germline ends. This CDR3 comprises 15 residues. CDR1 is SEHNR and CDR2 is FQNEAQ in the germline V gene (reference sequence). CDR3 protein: CASSLVRGTNTEAFF. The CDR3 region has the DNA TGTGCCAGCAGCTTAGTAAGAGGGACCAACACTGAAGCTTTCTTT.

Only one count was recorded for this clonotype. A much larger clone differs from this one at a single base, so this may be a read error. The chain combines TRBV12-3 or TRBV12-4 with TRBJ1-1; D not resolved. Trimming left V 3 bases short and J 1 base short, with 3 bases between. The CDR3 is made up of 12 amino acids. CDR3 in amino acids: CASSFENTEAFF. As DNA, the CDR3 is TGTGCCAGCAGTTTCGAGAACACTGAAGCTTTCTTT.